This TCR beta chain stems from a study of T cells in Graves' hyperthyroidism and ophthalmopathy. Whole-study context: Blood from the periphery was taken at initial diagnosis, before any treatment.

There are many counts of this clonotype. TCR beta CDR3 regions were amplified from RNA. The primer set for the first-round RT-PCR of the TCR CDR3 was HTBI. One entry per CDR3 protein, called by TCRdb with MiXCR from the multiplex PCR reads. The sample includes under 300,000 distinct CDR3 sequences, roughly 15% of them seen just once. Patients aged 18 to 65 had newly diagnosed hyperthyroidism that had lasted under 2 months. It was uncontrolled infection, other autoimmune disease, pregnancy or lactation that excluded patients. V gave up 6 bases and J gave up 7 bases; unmatched junction bases: 12. The germline CDR1 and CDR2 sequences are MNHNS and SASEGT. The CDR3 extends over 15 amino acids.

This sequence was found in a woman between 35 and 50 years old with Graves' hyperthyroidism that later progressed to Graves' ophthalmopathy. This sequence joins TRBV6-1 and TRBJ1-2, with 9 bases that match TRBD1. The sequenced material came from blood. In nucleotides, the CDR3 is TGTGCCAGCAGCACCGCCGGGACAGGGCTTCTTGGCTACACCTTC. Translation: CASSTAGTGLLGYTF.